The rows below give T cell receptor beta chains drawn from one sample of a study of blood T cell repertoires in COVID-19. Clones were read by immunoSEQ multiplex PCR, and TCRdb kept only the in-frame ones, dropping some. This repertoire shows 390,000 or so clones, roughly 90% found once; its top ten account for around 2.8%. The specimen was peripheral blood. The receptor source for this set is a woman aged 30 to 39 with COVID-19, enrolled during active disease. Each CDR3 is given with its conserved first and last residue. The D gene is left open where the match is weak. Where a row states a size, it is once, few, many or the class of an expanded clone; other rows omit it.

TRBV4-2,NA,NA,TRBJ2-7,TGTGCCAGCAGCCAACCTTTGGGGGGCTCCTACGAGCAGTACTTC,CASSQPLGGSYEQYF
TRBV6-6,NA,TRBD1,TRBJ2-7,TGTGCCAGCCGAGCACGGGACAGGGTAGGCGAGCAGTACTTC,CASRARDRVGEQYF
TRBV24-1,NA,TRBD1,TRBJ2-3,TGTGCCACCAGTGATTTAGGGTCTACCGGGACAGTCAGATCAGATACGCAGTATTTT,CATSDLGSTGTVRSDTQYF
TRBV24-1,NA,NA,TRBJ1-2,TGTGCCACCAGTGATGAACAGGGTTGGCATGGCTACACCTTC,CATSDEQGWHGYTF
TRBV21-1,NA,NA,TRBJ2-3,TGTGCCAGCAGCGGCCGGGAGGGGTACACAGATACGCAGTATTTT,CASSGREGYTDTQYF
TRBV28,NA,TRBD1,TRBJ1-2,TGTGCCAGTAAGACAGGGGACATCTATGGCTACACCTTC,CASKTGDIYGYTF
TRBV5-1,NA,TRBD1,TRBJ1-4,TGCGCCAGCAGCTCCGAGGGGGCGGGAGGGGAAAAACTGTTTTTT,CASSSEGAGGEKLFF
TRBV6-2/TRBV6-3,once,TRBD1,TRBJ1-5,TGTGCCAGCAGTCAGGACCGGACAGGGGGTGATCAGCCCCAGCATTTT,CASSQDRTGGDQPQHF
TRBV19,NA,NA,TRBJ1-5,TGTGCCAGTAGTATTGATTGGGCAGCTCCCCAGCATTTT,CASSIDWAAPQHF
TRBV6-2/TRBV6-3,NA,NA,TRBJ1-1,TGTGCCAGCAGTTACTTCGTCAGCGGGACTGAAGCTTTCTTT,CASSYFVSGTEAFF
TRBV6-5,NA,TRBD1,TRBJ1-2,TGTGCCAGCAGGACAGGGATCTATGGCTACACCTTC,CASRTGIYGYTF
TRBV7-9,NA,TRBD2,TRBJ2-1,TGTGCCAGCTCCCAACGCAGCGGGAGGGCCGGATCCTACAATGAGCAGTTCTTC,CASSQRSGRAGSYNEQFF
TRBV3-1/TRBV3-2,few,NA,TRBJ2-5,TGTGCCAGCAGCCAAGCGGGAGAAGAGACCCAGTACTTC,CASSQAGEETQYF
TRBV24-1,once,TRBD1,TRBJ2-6,TGTGCCACCAGTGATGGGACAGGGGGATCTGGGGCCAACGTCCTGACTTTC,CATSDGTGGSGANVLTF
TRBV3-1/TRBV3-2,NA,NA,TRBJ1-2,TGTGCCAGCAGCCTTCAGACACCTAACTATGGCTACACCTTC,CASSLQTPNYGYTF
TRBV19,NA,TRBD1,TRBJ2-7,TGTGCCAGCAAAAGGACAGGGCCCTTGGACGAGCAGTACTTC,CASKRTGPLDEQYF
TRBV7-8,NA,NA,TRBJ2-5,TGTGCCAGCAGCTCCGGACTTGGGGGGGAGACCCAGTACTTC,CASSSGLGGETQYF
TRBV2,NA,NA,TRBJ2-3,TGTGCCAGCAAGGGGACTGGACCAGCCAGCACAGATACGCAGTATTTT,CASKGTGPASTDTQYF
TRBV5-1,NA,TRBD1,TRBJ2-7,TGCGCCAGCAGCGGACAGGGGGCGGAATACGAGCAGTACTTC,CASSGQGAEYEQYF
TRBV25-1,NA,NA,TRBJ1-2,TGTGCCAGCAGCGAAGGGGCAGTTCTCTATGGCTACACCTTC,CASSEGAVLYGYTF
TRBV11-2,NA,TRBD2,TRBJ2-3,TGTGCCAGCAGCTTTCAATTAGCGGGAGGTGGGACAGATACGCAGTATTTT,CASSFQLAGGGTDTQYF
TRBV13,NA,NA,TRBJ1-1,TGTGCCAGCAGCTCCCCACGGAGCACTGAAGCTTTCTTT,CASSSPRSTEAFF
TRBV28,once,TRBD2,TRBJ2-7,TGTGCCAGCGTGAGAGCGGGATTCGCCTACGAGCAGTACTTC,CASVRAGFAYEQYF
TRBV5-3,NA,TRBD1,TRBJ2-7,TGTGCCAGACGGCGACAGGGGCTCTACGAGCAGTACTTC,CARRRQGLYEQYF
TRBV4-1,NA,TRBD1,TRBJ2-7,TGCGCCAGCAGCGCGACAGGGGAGCAGTACTTC,CASSATGEQYF
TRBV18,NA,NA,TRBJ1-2,TGTGCCAGCTCACCCGAAGGGGAGGGCTTCTATGGCTACACCTTC,CASSPEGEGFYGYTF
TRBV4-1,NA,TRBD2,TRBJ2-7,TGCGCCAGCAGCCAAGGTCGGGGGGGAGGGTACGAGCAGTACTTC,CASSQGRGGGYEQYF
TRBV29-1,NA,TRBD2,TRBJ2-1,TGCAGCGTTGTGGCGGGAGAAGGTAGCTCCTACAATGAGCAGTTCTTC,CSVVAGEGSSYNEQFF
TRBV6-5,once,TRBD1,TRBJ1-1,TGTGCCAGCAGTTACTCTACAGGGGGCACTGAAGCTTTCTTT,CASSYSTGGTEAFF
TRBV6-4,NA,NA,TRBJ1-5,TGTGCCACCCGGCTGAGAGGGAATCAGCCCCAGCATTTT,CATRLRGNQPQHF
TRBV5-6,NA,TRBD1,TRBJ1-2,TGTGCCAGCAGCTGGGGGGACAGGATCGATGGCTACACCTTC,CASSWGDRIDGYTF
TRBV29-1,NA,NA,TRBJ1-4,TGCAGCGCGGGACAAAACGAAAAACTGTTTTTT,CSAGQNEKLFF
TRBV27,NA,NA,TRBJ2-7,TGTGCCAGCAGTTTATACAGGGAGTACTACGAGCAGTACTTC,CASSLYREYYEQYF
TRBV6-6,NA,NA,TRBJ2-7,TGTGCCAGCAGTCCCCCTCATGGGAGGGGGGATCGAATGGGGCAGTACTTC,CASSPPHGRGDRMGQYF
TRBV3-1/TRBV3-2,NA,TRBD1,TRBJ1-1,TGTGCCAGCAGCCAGGACAGGGGGCGAGGGGGCCCTGAAGCTTTCTTT,CASSQDRGRGGPEAFF